This TCR beta chain comes out of a study of T cell responses to AZD1222 COVID-19 vaccine. Study summary: Second doses that came at about 4 or about 12 weeks were put together.

This table comes from immunoSEQ multiplex PCR, and its TCRdb copy is limited to in-frame clones, with some not included. Of about 180,000 clones listed, 70% to 90% are singletons. CDR1 is LGHDT, CDR2 YNNKEL, per germline (reference sequence). This CDR3 spans 14 amino acids. The V gene end was trimmed by 5 bases and the J gene end by 4 bases; junction bases not matched to a gene: 5. Sequenced material: peripheral blood, taken on day 0 of AZD1222 vaccination. V usage is TRBV3-1 (or the pseudogene TRBV3-2) and J usage is TRBJ1-5, with TRBD1 matching over 7 bases. The origin of this receptor is an adult in good health. The CDR3 loop is CASSKRQGNQPQHF. CDR3 bases: TGTGCCAGCAGCAAACGACAGGGTAATCAGCCCCAGCATTTT.